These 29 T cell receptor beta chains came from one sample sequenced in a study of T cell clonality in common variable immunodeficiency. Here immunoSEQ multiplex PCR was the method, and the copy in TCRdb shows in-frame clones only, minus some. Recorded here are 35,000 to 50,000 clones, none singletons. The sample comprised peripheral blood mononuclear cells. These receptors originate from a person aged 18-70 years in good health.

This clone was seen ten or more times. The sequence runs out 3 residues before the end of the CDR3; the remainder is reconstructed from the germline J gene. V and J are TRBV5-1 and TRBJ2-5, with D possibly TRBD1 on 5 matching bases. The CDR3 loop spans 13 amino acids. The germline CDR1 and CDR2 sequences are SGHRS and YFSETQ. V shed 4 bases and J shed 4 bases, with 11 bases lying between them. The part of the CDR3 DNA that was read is TGCGCCAGCAGCACGTTTCAGGGAGAGACC. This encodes CASSTFQGET. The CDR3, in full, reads CASSTFQGETQYF.

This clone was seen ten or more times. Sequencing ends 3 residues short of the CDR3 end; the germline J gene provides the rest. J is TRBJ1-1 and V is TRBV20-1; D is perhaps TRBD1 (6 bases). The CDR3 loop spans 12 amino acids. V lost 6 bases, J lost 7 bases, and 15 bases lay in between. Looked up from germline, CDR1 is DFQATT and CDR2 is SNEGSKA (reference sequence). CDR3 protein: CSANQGLGEAFF. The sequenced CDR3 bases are TGCAGTGCAAACCAGGGGCTGGGTGAA.

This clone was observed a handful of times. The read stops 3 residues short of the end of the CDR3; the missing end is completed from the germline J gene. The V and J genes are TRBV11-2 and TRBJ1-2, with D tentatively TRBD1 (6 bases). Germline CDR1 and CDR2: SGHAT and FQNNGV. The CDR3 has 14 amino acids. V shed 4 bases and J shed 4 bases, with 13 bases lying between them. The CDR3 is CASSSLRDTYGYTF. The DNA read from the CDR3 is TGTGCCAGCAGCTCACTACGGGACACCTATGGC.

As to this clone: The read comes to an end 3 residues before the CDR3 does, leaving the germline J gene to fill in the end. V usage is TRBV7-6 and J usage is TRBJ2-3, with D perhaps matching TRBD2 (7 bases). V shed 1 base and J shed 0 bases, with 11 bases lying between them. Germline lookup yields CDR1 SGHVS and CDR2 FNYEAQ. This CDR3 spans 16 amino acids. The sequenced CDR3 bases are TGTGCCAGCAGCTTAGAGGGCGGGGGCAGCACAGATACG. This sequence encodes CASSLEGGGSTDT. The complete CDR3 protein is CASSLEGGGSTDTQYF. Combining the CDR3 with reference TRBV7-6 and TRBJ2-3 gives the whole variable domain GAGVSQSPRYKVTKRGQDVALRCDPISGHVSLYWYRQALGQGPEFLTYFNYEAQQDKSGLPNDRFSAERPEGSISTLTIQRTEQRDSAMYRCASSLEGGGSTDTQYFGPGTRLTVL.

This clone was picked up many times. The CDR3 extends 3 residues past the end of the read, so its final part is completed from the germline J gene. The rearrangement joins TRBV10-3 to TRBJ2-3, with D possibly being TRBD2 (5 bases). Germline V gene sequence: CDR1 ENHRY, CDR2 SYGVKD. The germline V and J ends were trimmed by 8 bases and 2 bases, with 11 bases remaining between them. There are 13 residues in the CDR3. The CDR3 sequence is CAIAADYTDTQYF. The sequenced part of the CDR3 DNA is TGTGCCATCGCGGCAGACTACACAGATACG.

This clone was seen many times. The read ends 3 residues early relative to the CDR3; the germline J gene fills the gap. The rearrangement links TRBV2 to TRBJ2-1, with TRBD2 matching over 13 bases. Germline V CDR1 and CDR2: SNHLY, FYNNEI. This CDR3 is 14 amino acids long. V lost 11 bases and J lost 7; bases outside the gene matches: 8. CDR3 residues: CAQQGLAGLNEQFF. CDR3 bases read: TGTGCCCAGCAGGGACTAGCGGGACTTAATGAG.

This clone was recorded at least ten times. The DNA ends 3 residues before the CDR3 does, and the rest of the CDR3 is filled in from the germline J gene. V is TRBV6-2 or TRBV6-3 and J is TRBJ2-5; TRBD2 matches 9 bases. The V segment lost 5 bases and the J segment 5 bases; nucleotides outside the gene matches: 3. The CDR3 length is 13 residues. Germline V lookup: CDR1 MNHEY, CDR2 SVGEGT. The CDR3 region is CASSSGRFETQYF. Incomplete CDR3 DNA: TGTGCCAGCAGTAGCGGGAGGTTCGAGACC.

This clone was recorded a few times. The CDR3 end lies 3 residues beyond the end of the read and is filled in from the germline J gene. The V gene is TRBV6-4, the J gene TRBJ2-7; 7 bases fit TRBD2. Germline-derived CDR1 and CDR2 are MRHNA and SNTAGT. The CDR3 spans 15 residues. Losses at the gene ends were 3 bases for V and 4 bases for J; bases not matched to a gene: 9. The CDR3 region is CASSDFSGGRYEQYF. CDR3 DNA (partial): TGTGCCAGCAGTGATTTTAGCGGCGGGAGATACGAG.

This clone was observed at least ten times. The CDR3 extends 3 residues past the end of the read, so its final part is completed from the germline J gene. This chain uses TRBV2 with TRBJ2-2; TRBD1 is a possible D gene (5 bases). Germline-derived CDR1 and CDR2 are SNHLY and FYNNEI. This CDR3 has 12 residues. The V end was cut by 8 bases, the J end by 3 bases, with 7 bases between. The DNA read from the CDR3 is TGTGCCAGCCGACAGTACACCGGGGAG. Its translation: CASRQYTGE. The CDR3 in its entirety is CASRQYTGELFF.

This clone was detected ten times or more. CDR3 DNA (partial): TGTGCCAGCAGCCCCACCCCTAGCGGGAGTATGAATAATGAG. This gives the protein CASSPTPSGSMNNE. Given in full, the CDR3 is CASSPTPSGSMNNEQFF. This chain uses TRBV7-3 with TRBJ2-1; 10 nucleotides agree with TRBD2. The observed sequence ends 3 residues before the CDR3 terminus, with the missing tail filled in from the germline J gene. With 5 bases clipped from V and 7 bases from J, the junction kept 14 bases outside the gene matches. CDR1 and CDR2 (germline): SGHTA, FQGTGA. This CDR3 contains 17 residues.

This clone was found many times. CDR3 protein: CASSPGDRAYEQYF. The CDR3 bases that were read are TGTGCCAGCTCACCAGGGGACAGGGCCTACGAG. The chain joins TRBV18 to TRBJ2-7; TRBD1 matches at 9 bases. The CDR3 end lies 3 residues beyond the end of the read and is filled in from the germline J gene. Trimming cost V 2 bases and J 2 bases; bases outside gene matches: 1. The CDR3 loop spans 14 amino acids. In germline, CDR1 is KGHSH, CDR2 LQKENI.

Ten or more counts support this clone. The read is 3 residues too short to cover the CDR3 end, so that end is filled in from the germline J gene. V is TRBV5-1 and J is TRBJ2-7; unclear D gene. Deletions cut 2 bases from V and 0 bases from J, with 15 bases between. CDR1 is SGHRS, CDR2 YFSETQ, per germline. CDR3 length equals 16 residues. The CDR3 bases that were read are TGCGCCAGCAGCTTACCCGACTTGGTCAGCTCCTACGAG. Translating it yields CASSLPDLVSSYE. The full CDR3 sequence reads CASSLPDLVSSYEQYF. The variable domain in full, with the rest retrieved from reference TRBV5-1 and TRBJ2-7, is KAGVTQTPRYLIKTRGQQVTLSCSPISGHRSVSWYQQTPGQGLQFLFEYFSETQRNKGNFPGRFSGRQFSNSRSEMNVSTLELGDSALYLCASSLPDLVSSYEQYFGPGTRLTVT.

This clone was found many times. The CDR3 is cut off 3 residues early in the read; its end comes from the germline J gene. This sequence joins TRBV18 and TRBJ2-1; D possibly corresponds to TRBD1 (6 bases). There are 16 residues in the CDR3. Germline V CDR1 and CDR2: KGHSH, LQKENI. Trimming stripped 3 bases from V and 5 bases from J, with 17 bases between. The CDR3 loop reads CASSPVDSQTNNEQFF. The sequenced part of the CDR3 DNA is TGTGCCAGCTCACCCGTGGACAGCCAAACCAACAATGAG.

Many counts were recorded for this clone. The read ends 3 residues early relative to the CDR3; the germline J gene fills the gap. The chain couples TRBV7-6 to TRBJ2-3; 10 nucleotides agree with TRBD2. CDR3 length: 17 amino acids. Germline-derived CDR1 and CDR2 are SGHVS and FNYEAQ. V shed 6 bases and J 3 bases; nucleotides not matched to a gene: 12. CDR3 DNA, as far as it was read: TGTGCCAGCAGTATCCGGGCTAGCGGGAGAATGACAGATACG. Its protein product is CASSIRASGRMTDT. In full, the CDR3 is CASSIRASGRMTDTQYF.

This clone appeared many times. Partial CDR3 DNA: TGTGCCAGCAGTTTCGGGTCAATGCAAGAGACC. The encoded protein is CASSFGSMQET. The complete CDR3 reads CASSFGSMQETQYF. The rearrangement joins TRBV12-3 or TRBV12-4 to TRBJ2-5, with D hard to call. The CDR3 is cut off 3 residues early in the read; its end comes from the germline J gene. The CDR3 length is 14 residues. Trimming shortened V by 3 bases and J by 2 bases, and 10 bases separated the two germline ends.

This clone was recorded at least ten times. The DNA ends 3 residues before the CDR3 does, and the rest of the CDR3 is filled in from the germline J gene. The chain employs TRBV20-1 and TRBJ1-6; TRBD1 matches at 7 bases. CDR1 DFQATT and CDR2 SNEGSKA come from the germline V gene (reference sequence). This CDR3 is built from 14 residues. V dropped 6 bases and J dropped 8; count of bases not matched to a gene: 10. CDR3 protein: CSATLTGTYSPLHF. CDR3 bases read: TGCAGTGCCACGCTGACAGGGACGTATTCACCC.

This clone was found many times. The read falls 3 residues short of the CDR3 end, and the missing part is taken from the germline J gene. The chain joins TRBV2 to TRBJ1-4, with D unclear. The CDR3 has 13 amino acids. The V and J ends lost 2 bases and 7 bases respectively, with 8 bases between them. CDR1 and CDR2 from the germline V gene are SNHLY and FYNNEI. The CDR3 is CASSELVSEKLFF. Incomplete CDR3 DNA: TGTGCCAGCAGTGAATTGGTTAGTGAAAAA.

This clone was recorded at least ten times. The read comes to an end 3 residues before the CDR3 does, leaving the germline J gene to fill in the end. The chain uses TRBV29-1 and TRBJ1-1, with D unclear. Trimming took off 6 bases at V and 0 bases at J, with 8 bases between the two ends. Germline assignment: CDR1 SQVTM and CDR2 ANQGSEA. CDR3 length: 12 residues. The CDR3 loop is CSVVRVNTEAFF. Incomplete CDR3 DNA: TGCAGCGTCGTTCGGGTGAACACTGAA.

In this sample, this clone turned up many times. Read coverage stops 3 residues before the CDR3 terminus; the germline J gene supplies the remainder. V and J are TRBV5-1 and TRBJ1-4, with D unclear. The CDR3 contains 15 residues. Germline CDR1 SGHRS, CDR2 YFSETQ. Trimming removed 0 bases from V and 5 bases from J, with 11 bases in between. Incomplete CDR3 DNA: TGCGCCAGCAGCTTGGCGGCCCCAGGAAATGAAAAA. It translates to CASSLAAPGNEK. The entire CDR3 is CASSLAAPGNEKLFF.

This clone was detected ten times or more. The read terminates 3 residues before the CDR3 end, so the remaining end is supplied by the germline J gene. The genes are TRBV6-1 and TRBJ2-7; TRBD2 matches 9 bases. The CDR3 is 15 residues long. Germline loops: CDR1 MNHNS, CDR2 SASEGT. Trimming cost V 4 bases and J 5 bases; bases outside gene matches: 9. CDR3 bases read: TGTGCCAGCAGTGGAATACTAGCGGGCGGAGACGAG. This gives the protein CASSGILAGGDE. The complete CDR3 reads CASSGILAGGDEQYF.

The CDR3 region is CASSYIAGAPETAFF. CDR3 bases read: TGTGCCAGCAGTTATATAGCGGGAGCACCAGAGACC. This chain joins TRBV6-2 or TRBV6-3 and TRBJ1-1; no reliable D call. The read ends 3 residues before the CDR3 terminus; that terminus is restored from the germline J gene. This CDR3 has 15 residues. Looked up from germline, CDR1 is MNHEY and CDR2 is SVGEGT.

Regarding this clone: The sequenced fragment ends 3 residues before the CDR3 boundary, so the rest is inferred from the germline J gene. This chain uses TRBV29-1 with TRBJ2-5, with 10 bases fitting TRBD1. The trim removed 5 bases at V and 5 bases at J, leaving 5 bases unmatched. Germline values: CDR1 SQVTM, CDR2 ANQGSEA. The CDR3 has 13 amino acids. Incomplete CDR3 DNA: TGCAGCGTTCGACAGGGGGCGGGGGAGACC. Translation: CSVRQGAGET. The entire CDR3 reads CSVRQGAGETQYF. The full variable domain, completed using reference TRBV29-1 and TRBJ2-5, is SAVISQKPSRDICQRGTSLTIQCQVDSQVTMMFWYRQQPGQSLTLIATANQGSEATYESGFVIDKFPISRPNLTFSTLTVSNMSPEDSSIYLCSVRQGAGETQYFGPGTRLLVL.

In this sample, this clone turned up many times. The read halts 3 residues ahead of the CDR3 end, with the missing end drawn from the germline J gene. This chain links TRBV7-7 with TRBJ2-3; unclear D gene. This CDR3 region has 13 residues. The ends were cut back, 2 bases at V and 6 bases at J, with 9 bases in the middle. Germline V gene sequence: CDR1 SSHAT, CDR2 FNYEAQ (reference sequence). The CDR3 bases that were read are TGTGCCAGCAGCTTATCGCCAGTGGATACG. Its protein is CASSLSPVDT. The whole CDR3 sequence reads CASSLSPVDTQYF.

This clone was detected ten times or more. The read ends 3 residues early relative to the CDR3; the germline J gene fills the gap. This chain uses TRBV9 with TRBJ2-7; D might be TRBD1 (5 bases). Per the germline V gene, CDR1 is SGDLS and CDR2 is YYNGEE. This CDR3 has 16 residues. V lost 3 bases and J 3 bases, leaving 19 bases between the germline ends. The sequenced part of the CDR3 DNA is TGTGCCAGCAGCGCCCGTGAAGACAGAACGAACTACGAG. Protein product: CASSAREDRTNYE. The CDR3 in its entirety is CASSAREDRTNYEQYF.

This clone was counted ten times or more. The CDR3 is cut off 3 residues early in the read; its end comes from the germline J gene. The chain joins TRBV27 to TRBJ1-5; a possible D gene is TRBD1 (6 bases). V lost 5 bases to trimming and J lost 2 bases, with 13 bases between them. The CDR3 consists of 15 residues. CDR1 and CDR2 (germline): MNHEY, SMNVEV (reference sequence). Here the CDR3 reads CASSAQGLGNQPQHF. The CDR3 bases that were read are TGTGCCAGCAGTGCCCAGGGGCTGGGCAATCAGCCC.

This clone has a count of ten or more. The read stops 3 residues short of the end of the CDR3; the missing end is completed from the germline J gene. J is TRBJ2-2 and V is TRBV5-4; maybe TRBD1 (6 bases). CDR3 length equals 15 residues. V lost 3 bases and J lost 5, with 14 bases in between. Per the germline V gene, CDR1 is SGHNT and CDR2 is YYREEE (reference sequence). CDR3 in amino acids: CASSSSRGETGELFF. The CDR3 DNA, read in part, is TGTGCCAGCAGCTCTTCCAGGGGAGAGACCGGGGAG.

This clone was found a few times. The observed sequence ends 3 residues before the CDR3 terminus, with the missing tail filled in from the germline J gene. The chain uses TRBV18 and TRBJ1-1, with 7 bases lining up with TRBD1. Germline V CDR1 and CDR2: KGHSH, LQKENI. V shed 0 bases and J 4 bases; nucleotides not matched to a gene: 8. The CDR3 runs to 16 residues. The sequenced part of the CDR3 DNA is TGTGCCAGCTCACCACCGTCAGGGGGGAGGCCCACTGAA. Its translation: CASSPPSGGRPTE. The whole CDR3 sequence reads CASSPPSGGRPTEAFF.

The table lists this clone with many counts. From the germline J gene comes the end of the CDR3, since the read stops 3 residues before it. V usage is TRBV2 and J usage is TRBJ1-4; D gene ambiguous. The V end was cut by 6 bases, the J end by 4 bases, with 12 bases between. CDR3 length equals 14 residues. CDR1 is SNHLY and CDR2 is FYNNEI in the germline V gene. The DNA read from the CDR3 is TGTGCCAGCAGCTTCTGGGCAGTTAATGAAAAA. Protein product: CASSFWAVNEK. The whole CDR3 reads CASSFWAVNEKLFF.

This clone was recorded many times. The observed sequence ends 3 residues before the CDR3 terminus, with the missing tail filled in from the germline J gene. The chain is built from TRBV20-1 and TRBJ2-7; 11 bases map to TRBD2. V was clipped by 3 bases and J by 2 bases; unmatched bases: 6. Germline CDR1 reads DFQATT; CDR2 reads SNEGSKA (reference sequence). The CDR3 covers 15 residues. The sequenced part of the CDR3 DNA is TGCAGTGCTAGTCAAGGGACTAGCGGACCCTACGAG. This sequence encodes CSASQGTSGPYE. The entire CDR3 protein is CSASQGTSGPYEQYF.